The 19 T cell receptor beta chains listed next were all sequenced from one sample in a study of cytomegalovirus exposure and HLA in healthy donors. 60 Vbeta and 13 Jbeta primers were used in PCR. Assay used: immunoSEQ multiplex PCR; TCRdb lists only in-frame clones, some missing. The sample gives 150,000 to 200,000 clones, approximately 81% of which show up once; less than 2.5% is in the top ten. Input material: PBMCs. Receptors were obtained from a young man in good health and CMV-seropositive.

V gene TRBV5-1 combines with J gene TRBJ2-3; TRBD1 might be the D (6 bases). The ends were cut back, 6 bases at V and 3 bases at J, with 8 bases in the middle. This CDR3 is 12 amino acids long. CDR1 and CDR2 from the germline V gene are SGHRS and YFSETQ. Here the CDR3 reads CASNRDTDTQYF. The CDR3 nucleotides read TGCGCCAGCAACAGGGATACAGATACGCAGTATTTT.

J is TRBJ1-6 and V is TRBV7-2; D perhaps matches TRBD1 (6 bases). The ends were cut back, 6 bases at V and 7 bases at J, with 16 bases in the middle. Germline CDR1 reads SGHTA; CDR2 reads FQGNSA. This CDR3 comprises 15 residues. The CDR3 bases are TGTGCCAGCAGTCTAGACAGGTCCGGCAATTCACCCCTCCACTTT. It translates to CASSLDRSGNSPLHF.

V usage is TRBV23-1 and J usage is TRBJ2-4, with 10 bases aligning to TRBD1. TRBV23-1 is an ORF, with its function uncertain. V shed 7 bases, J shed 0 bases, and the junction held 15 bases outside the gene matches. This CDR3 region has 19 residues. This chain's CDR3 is CASTPGGQGTPLAKNIQYF. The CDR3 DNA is TGCGCCAGCACTCCGGGGGGACAGGGGACACCACTAGCCAAAAACATTCAGTACTTC.

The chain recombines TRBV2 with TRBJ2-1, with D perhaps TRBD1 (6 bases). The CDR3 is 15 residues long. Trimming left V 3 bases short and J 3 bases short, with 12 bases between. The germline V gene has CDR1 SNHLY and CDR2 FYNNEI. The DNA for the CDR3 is TGTGCCAGCAGTGACGTACAGGGTTTCTACAATGAGCAGTTCTTC. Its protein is CASSDVQGFYNEQFF.

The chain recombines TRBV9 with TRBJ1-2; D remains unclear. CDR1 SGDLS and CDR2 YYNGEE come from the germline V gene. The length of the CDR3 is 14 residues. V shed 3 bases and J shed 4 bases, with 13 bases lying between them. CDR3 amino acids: CASSAPGRSYGYTF. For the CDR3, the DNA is TGTGCCAGCAGCGCCCCCGGCAGGTCCTATGGCTACACCTTC. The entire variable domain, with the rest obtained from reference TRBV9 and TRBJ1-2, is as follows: DSGVTQTPKHLITATGQRVTLRCSPRSGDLSVYWYQQSLDQGLQFLIQYYNGEERAKGNILERFSAQQFPDLHSELNLSSLELGDSALYFCASSAPGRSYGYTFGSGTRLTVV.

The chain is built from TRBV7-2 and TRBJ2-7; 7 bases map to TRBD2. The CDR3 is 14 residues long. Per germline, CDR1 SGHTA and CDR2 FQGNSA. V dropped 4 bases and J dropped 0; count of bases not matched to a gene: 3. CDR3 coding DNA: TGTGCCAGCAGCTCCGGCGGGAGCTCCTACGAGCAGTACTTC. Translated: CASSSGGSSYEQYF. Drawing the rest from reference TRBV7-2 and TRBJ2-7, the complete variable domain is GAGVSQSPSNKVTEKGKDVELRCDPISGHTALYWYRQSLGQGLEFLIYFQGNSAPDKSGLPSDRFSAERTGGSVSTLTIQRTQQEDSAVYLCASSSGGSSYEQYFGPGTRLTVT.

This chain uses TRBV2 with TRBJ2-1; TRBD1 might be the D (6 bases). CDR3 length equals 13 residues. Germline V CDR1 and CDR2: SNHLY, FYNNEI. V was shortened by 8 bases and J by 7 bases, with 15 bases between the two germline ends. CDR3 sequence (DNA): TGTGCCAGCGTCTACACAGGGATAAATGAGCAGTTCTTC. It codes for CASVYTGINEQFF.

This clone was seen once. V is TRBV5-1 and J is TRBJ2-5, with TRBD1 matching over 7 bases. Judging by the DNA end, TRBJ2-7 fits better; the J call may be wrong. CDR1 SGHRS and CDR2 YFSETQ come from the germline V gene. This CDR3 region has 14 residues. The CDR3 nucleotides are TGCGCCAGCAGCACGGGACAGTCCTCGTACGAGCAGTACTTC. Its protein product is CASSTGQSSYEQYF.

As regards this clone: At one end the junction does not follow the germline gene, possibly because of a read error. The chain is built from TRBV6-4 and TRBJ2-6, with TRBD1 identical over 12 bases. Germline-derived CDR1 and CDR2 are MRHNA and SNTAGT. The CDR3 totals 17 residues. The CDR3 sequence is CASSEGTGGSGANGLTF. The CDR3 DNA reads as TGTGCCAGCAGTGAAGGGACAGGGGGCTCTGGGGCCAACGGCCTGACTTTC.

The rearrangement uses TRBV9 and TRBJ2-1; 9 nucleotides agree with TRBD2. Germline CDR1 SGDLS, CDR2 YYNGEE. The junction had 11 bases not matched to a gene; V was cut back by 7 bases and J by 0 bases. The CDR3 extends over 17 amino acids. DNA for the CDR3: TGTGCCAGCGAAAGCGGGGGGCTAGCGAGCTCCTACAATGAGCAGTTCTTC. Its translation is CASESGGLASSYNEQFF.

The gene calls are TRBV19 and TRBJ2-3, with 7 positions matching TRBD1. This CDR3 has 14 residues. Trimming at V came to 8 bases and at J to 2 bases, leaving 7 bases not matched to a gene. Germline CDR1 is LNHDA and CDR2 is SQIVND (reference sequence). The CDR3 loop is CASRDRLNTDTQYF. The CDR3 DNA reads TGTGCCAGTCGGGACAGACTCAACACAGATACGCAGTATTTT.

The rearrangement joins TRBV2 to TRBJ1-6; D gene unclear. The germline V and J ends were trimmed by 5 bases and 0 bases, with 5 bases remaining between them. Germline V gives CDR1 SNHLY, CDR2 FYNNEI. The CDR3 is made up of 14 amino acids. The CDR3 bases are TGTGCCAGCAGTCTAAGCTCCTATAATTCACCCCTCCACTTT. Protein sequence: CASSLSSYNSPLHF.

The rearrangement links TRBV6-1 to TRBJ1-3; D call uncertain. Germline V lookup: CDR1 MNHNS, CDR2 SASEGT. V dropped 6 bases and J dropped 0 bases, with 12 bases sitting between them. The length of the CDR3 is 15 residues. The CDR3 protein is CASRDGRYSGNTIYF. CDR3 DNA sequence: TGTGCCAGCAGGGACGGGAGATACTCTGGAAACACCATATATTTT.

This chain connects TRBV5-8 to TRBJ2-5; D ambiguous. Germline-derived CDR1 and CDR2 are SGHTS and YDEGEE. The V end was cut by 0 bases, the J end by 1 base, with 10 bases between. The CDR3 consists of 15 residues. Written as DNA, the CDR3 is TGTGCCAGCAGCTTGGCCTCTTGGGCCCAAGAGACCCAGTACTTC. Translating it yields CASSLASWAQETQYF.

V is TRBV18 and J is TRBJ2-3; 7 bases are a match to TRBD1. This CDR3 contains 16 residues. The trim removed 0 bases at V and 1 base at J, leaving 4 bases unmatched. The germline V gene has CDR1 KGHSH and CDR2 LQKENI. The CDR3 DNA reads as TGTGCCAGCTCACCACCGAGGGGGACAGGCACAGATACGCAGTATTTT. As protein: CASSPPRGTGTDTQYF. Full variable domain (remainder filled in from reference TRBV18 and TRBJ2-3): NAGVMQNPRHLVRRRGQEARLRCSPMKGHSHVYWYRQLPEEGLKFMVYLQKENIIDESGMPKERFSAEFPKEGPSILRIQQVVRGDSAAYFCASSPPRGTGTDTQYFGPGTRLTVL.

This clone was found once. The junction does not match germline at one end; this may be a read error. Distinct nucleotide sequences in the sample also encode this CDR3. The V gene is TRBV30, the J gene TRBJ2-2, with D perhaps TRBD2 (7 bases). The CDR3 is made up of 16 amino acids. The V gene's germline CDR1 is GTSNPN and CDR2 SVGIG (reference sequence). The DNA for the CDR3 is TGCGCCTGGACGGGGGGACACGATCTGAACACCGGGGAGCTGTTTTTT. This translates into CAWTGGHDLNTGELFF. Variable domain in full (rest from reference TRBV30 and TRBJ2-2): SQTIHQWPATLVQPVGSPLSLECTVEGTSNPNLYWYRQAAGRGLQLLFYSVGIGQISSEVPQNLSASRPQDRQFILSSKKLLLSDSGFYLCAWTGGHDLNTGELFFGEGSRLTVL.

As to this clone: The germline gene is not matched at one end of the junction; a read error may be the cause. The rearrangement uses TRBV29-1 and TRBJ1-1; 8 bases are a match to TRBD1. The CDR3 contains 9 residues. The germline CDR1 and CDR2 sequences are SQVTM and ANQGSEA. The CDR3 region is CSVGTGVLF. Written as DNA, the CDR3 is TGCAGCGTAGGGACAGGCGTGCTCTTT. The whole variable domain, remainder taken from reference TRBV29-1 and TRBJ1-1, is SAVISQKPSRDICQRGTSLTIQCQVDSQVTMMFWYRQQPGQSLTLIATANQGSEATYESGFVIDKFPISRPNLTFSTLTVSNMSPEDSSIYLCSVGTGVLFGQGTRLTVV.

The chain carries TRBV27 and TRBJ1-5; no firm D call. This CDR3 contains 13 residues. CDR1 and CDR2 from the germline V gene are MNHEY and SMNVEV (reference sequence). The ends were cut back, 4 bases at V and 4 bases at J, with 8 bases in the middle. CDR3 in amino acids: CASSSSENQPQHF. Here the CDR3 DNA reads TGTGCCAGCAGTTCCAGCGAGAATCAGCCCCAGCATTTT.

In nucleotides, the CDR3 is TGTGCCAGCAGCGCAAGGGACAGGGAGGACTATGGCTACACCTTC. Protein: CASSARDREDYGYTF. The gene calls are TRBV9 and TRBJ1-2; TRBD1 matches at 9 bases. The CDR3 runs 15 residues. Unmatched junction bases numbered 6, after V lost 3 bases and J lost 3 bases. In germline, CDR1 is SGDLS, CDR2 YYNGEE.